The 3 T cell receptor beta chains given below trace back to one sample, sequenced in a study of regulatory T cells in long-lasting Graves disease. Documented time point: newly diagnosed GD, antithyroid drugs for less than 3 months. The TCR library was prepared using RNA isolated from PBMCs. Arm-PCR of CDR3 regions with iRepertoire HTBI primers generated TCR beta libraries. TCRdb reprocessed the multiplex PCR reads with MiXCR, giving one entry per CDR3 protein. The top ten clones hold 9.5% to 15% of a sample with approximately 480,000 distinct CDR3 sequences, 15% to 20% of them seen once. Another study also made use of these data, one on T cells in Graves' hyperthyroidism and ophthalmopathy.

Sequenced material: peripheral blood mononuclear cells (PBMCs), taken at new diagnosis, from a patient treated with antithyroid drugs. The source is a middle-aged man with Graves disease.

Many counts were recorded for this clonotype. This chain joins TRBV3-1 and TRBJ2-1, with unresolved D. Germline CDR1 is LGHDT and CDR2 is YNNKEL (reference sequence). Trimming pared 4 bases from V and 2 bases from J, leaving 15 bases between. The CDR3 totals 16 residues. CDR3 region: CASSLLDPLTYNEQFF. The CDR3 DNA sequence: TGTGCCAGCAGCCTCCTGGACCCCCTAACCTACAATGAGCAGTTCTTC.

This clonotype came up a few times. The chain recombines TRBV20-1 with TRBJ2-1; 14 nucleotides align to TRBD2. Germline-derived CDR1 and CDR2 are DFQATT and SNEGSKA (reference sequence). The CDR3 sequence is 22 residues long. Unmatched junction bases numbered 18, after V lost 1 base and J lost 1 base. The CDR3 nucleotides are TGCAGTGCTAGAGGGACAGGGGCTAGACTAGCGGGAGGGCCAGGGTCCTACAATGAGCAGTTCTTC. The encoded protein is CSARGTGARLAGGPGSYNEQFF.

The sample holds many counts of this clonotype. The CDR3 reads CASSLDGTKRGTQYF. The CDR3 region has the DNA TGTGCCAGCAGCTTAGATGGGACCAAGAGGGGGACCCAGTACTTC. V and J are TRBV11-2 and TRBJ2-5; D is tentatively TRBD1 or TRBD2 (5 bases each). The CDR3 has 15 amino acids. V gave up 0 bases and J gave up 7 bases, with 15 bases separating them. Germline V CDR1 and CDR2: SGHAT, FQNNGV.